This is a list of T cell receptor beta chains from one sample in a study of regulatory T cells in long-lasting Graves disease. TCRdb recomputed calls from the multiplex PCR reads with MiXCR, one row per CDR3 protein. Of roughly 260,000 distinct CDR3 sequences listed, more than 15% are singletons. These data were also reused for a study on T cells in Graves' hyperthyroidism and ophthalmopathy.

The specimen comprised peripheral blood mononuclear cells (PBMCs), sampled at new diagnosis, from a patient treated with antithyroid drugs. All receptors come from a woman between 25 and 40 years old with Graves disease. CDR3s include the opening cysteine and the closing phenylalanine or tryptophan. Each record gives: V gene, D gene, J gene, clone size, CDR3 protein, CDR3 DNA. The D gene is left open where the match is weak. Some rows mark clone size as missing; the rest say once, few, many or name a class of expanded clone.

>TRBV18|TRBD2|TRBJ2-5|few
CASSPRRGGGEAQYF
TGTGCCAGCTCACCTCGTCGCGGGGGAGGGGAGGCCCAGTACTTC
>TRBV7-3|NA|TRBJ1-4|many
CASSPYGGEKLFF
TGTGCCAGCAGCCCGTACGGGGGGGAAAAACTGTTTTTT
>TRBV4-2|NA|TRBJ1-5|NA
CASSQLDTARTQHF
TGTGCCAGCAGCCAATTGGACACCGCCCGAACCCAGCATTTT
>TRBV5-8|TRBD2|TRBJ2-4|many
CASGSGGIAKNIQYF
TGTGCCAGCGGGTCGGGGGGGATAGCCAAAAACATTCAGTACTTC
>TRBV7-9|NA|TRBJ2-3|many
CASSSGGDPGAVPTQYF
TGTGCCAGCAGCTCAGGAGGGGATCCCGGTGCGGTCCCGACGCAGTATTTT
>TRBV9|TRBD1|TRBJ1-2|NA
CASSLRDRGMHGYTF
TGTGCCAGCAGCCTCCGGGACAGGGGGATGCATGGCTACACCTTC
>TRBV12-3/TRBV12-4|NA|TRBJ2-7|many
CASRSGDRAYEQYF
TGTGCCAGCAGGTCGGGGGACAGAGCCTACGAGCAGTACTTC
>TRBV4-1|NA|TRBJ1-5|many
CASSRDTGNQPQHF
TGCGCCAGCAGCCGGGACACTGGTAATCAGCCCCAGCATTTT
>TRBV9|TRBD1|TRBJ1-2|few
CASTPAEGASYGYTF
TGTGCCAGCACCCCCGCGGAGGGGGCCAGTTATGGCTACACCTTC
>TRBV6-1|TRBD1|TRBJ2-4|many
CASSEIWGQLTKNIQYF
TGTGCCAGCAGTGAAATCTGGGGACAGCTCACCAAAAACATTCAGTACTTC
>TRBV5-1|TRBD1|TRBJ2-7|many
CASSLPGQGSYEQYF
TGTGCCAGCAGCCTTCCGGGACAGGGTTCTTACGAGCAGTACTTC
>TRBV7-9|NA|TRBJ1-1|many
CASRPTGGGTEAFF
TGTGCCAGCAGACCGACGGGAGGGGGAACTGAAGCTTTCTTT
>TRBV2|NA|TRBJ1-5|many
CASRGGLGNQPQHF
TGTGCCAGCAGGGGCGGGCTGGGCAATCAGCCCCAGCATTTT
>TRBV5-1|TRBD2|TRBJ2-5|NA
CASSWSFGLAGLETQYF
TGCGCCAGCAGCTGGTCCTTTGGACTAGCGGGGTTAGAGACCCAGTACTTC
>TRBV9|NA|TRBJ1-2|many
CASSTVGVYYGYTF
TGTGCCAGCAGCACCGTGGGGGTGTACTATGGCTACACCTTC
>TRBV6-1|TRBD1|TRBJ1-2|many
CASSGTAVGYTF
TGTGCCAGCAGCGGGACAGCAGTAGGCTACACCTTC
>TRBV4-2|NA|TRBJ1-1|many
CASSQASLRAEAFF
TGTGCCAGCAGCCAAGCAAGTCTGAGGGCTGAAGCTTTCTTT
>TRBV7-2|NA|TRBJ1-4|many
CASSLKVTGRVCF
TGTGCCAGCAGCTTAAAGGTTACGGGCAGGGTTTGTTTT
>TRBV7-6|NA|TRBJ2-1|many
CASSDTGSSYNEQFF
TGTGCCAGCAGCGATACAGGGAGCTCCTACAATGAGCAGTTCTTC
>TRBV3-1|NA|TRBJ2-2|many
CASSQGTGYQLGGELFF
TGTGCCAGCAGCCAAGGAACGGGTTACCAACTAGGCGGGGAGCTGTTTTTT